This TCR beta chain was sequenced for a study of blood T cell repertoires in COVID-19 (dated by TCRdb to 2020 to 2022). Regarding the study in general: The collaborator samples originated in the United States, Italy and Spain and spanned the acute and convalescent phases of COVID-19. The material from the prospective study consisted of cDNA or gDNA derived from T cells, B-cell-depleted T cells, or PBMCs. The dataset comprised deeply sampled blood TCRbeta repertoires from subjects exposed to, actively infected with, or recovered from COVID-19. The repertoires were made available in a free public database intended to serve as a resource for research on the immune response to SARS-CoV-2. Samples came from the ongoing ImmuneRACE study (first 160 participants) plus 1,254 subjects from 6 global collaborators. Sample metadata almost always included a de-identified subject ID, COVID-19 status, age in years and sex. Where available, HLA class I and class II types were taken from metadata supplied by the sample provider and were not determined by assay-based typing. The full study reports these points: Clinical and demographic metadata were provided uncurated, with the amount varying by source and participant.

About this clone: This clone's antigen is unknown. No much larger clonotype is one base removed from it; base qualities were not supplied.

Samples from volunteer blood donors who had recovered from COVID-19 were contributed by a second Seattle source. Whole blood was collected in K2EDTA tubes by collaborating institutions according to the institutions' own protocols. For TCRbeta analysis, collaborator samples were shipped as frozen whole blood, as isolated PBMCs, or as DNA extracted from either sample type. The CDR3 has 18 amino acids, counting the end cysteine and phenylalanine. Here the CDR3 DNA is all that survives: 54 bases in frame from base 1. Trimming removed 4 bases from V and 1 base from J, leaving 20 bases between the germline ends. From the germline V gene, CDR1 is KGHDR and CDR2 is SFDVKD. TCRbeta CDR3 regions were amplified from genomic DNA by means of the immunoSEQ Assay, a bias-controlled multiplex PCR. The original pipeline was this. Nucleated cell counts per sample were estimated from amplification of reference gene primers within the assay. To quantify the absolute abundance of each unique TCRbeta CDR3 rearrangement, sequence reads were collapsed and filtered. For each sample, productive Simpson clonality was calculated as the square root of Simpson's diversity index over productive rearrangements. TCRdb provides this immuneACCESS table in a form limited to in-frame rearrangements. Some clones are lacking; in checked studies, under half of them reflect an unresolved V gene, and why the rest are absent is not known. V, J and clone size derive from that table, while D and trimming were established from the DNA sequence. The sample table records around 270,000 clones; 88% of these occur just once. The ten largest clonotypes hold 4% of the sample.

The clonotype comes from a man in his sixties who had recovered from COVID-19. The rearrangement combines TRBV24-1 with TRBJ2-3; a tentative D call is TRBD1 (6 bases match). The sequenced sample consisted of peripheral blood. The encoded CDR3 is CATSDRMTGATGTDTQYF. The DNA sequence is TGTGCCACCAGTGACCGTATGACAGGAGCAACGGGCACAGATACGCAGTATTTT.